The T cell receptor beta chain described here comes from a study of PD-L1 blockade in urothelial cancer. The wider study: Blood-derived samples held a median around 130,000 T cells.

Sequencing used immunoSEQ multiplex PCR; TCRdb keeps in-frame clones, though not all of them. The sample consists of approximately 50,000 clones, about 80% of them appearing once. The CDR3 has 17 residues. V was pared by 5 bases and J by 2 bases, with 8 bases of the junction left unmatched. CDR1 and CDR2 from the germline V gene are ENHRY and SYGVKD. Time point in this sample: pretreatment peripheral blood. This clonotype was obtained from a man between 65 and 85 years old with urothelial cancer. V is TRBV10-3 and J is TRBJ2-2; 10 nucleotides align to TRBD1. The specimen was PBMCs, collected around atezolizumab (anti-PD-L1) treatment. CDR3 sequence: CAISPTGGGGNTGELFF. The CDR3 DNA is TGTGCCATCAGTCCGACAGGGGGCGGCGGTAACACCGGGGAGCTGTTTTTT.